This passage covers 16 T cell receptor beta chains from one sample sequenced in a study of identifying expanded T cells in peripheral blood. Clones were read by immunoSEQ multiplex PCR, and TCRdb kept only the in-frame ones, dropping some. The profile shows about 78,000 clones, about 83% of them singletons. Sequencing was done on a sample of blood. These receptors originate from a person aged 18 to 75 in good health.

This clone appeared a few times. This chain joins TRBV10-3 and TRBJ1-1; TRBD1 might be the D (6 bases). Trimming cost V 8 bases and J 3 bases, with 10 bases left between them. There are 12 residues in the CDR3. Germline V CDR1 and CDR2: ENHRY, SYGVKD. This CDR3 is CAIGKGDTEAFF. The DNA of the CDR3 is TGTGCCATCGGCAAGGGGGACACTGAAGCTTTCTTT.

This clone was recorded only once. The rearrangement uses TRBV29-1 and TRBJ1-1; 8 bases are shared with TRBD1. The CDR3 has 13 residues. CDR1 is SQVTM and CDR2 is ANQGSEA in the germline V gene. The junction had 6 bases not matched to a gene; V was cut back by 8 bases and J by 1 base. In DNA form, the CDR3 reads TGCAGCTCTTGGGGGACAGGGAACACTGAAGCTTTCTTT. Translation gives CSSWGTGNTEAFF.

The V and J genes are TRBV15 and TRBJ1-2, with no clear D. The CDR3 totals 16 residues. With 0 bases removed from V and 5 bases from J, the gap between germline ends came to 16 bases. Germline V gene lookup returns CDR1 LNHNV and CDR2 YYDKDF (reference sequence). The CDR3: CATSRDRQVGLYGYTF. CDR3 DNA: TGTGCCACCAGCAGAGATAGGCAGGTGGGCCTTTATGGCTACACCTTC.

The J gene is TRBJ2-2, the V gene TRBV7-9; possible D gene TRBD1, 6 bases. V was clipped by 1 base and J by 6 bases, with 9 bases between them. CDR3 length: 14 residues. In germline, CDR1 is SEHNR, CDR2 FQNEAQ (reference sequence). CDR3: CASSLDREPGELFF. The CDR3 coding sequence is TGTGCCAGCAGCTTAGACAGGGAGCCCGGGGAGCTGTTTTTT.

This clone was recorded a few times. The chain has TRBV6-5 and TRBJ1-1; 9 nucleotides agree with TRBD1. V lost 8 bases, J lost 7 bases, and 11 bases stayed unmatched. The CDR3 runs to 14 residues. Germline V gene sequence: CDR1 MNHEY, CDR2 SVGAGI. Written as DNA, the CDR3 is TGTGCCAGCGCGCGGGACAGGGACGTCGTTGAAGCTTTCTTT. Its translation: CASARDRDVVEAFF.

In its sample, this clone was seen a few times. The rearrangement uses TRBV28 and TRBJ1-2; 8 nucleotides match TRBD1. CDR3 length: 15 residues. The V gene end was trimmed by 3 bases and the J gene end by 4 bases; junction bases not matched to a gene: 7. Germline V CDR1 and CDR2: MDHEN, SYDVKM. The CDR3 DNA reads TGTGCCAGCAGTTTGGGGCAGGGGGCCACCTATGGCTACACCTTC. Protein product: CASSLGQGATYGYTF.

As regards this clone: The identical CDR3 is also encoded by other nucleotide sequences in the sample. The rearrangement joins TRBV6-1 to TRBJ1-1; D perhaps matches TRBD1 (5 bases). Trimming shortened V by 4 bases and J by 1 base, and 7 bases separated the two germline ends. Germline V CDR1 and CDR2: MNHNS, SASEGT. This CDR3 has 13 amino acids. In DNA form, the CDR3 reads TGTGCCAGCAGTGCGACAGCGAACACTGAAGCTTTCTTT. Translating it yields CASSATANTEAFF.

The chain carries TRBV7-8 and TRBJ2-5; D is unclear. Trimming shortened V by 1 base and J by 5 bases, and 8 bases separated the two germline ends. CDR1 and CDR2 from the germline V gene are SGHVS and FQNEAQ. CDR3 length: 13 amino acids. Here the CDR3 DNA reads TGTGCCAGCAGCTTAGGGGCGAGGGAGACCCAGTACTTC. Translating gives CASSLGARETQYF. The complete variable domain, with remaining parts taken from reference TRBV7-8 and TRBJ2-5, reads GAGVSQSPRYKVAKRGQDVALRCDPISGHVSLFWYQQALGQGPEFLTYFQNEAQLDKSGLPSDRFFAERPEGSVSTLKIQRTQQEDSAVYLCASSLGARETQYFGPGTRLLVL.

This chain links TRBV7-8 with TRBJ1-4, with 7 bases lining up with TRBD1. V shed 6 bases, J shed 3 bases, and the junction held 7 bases outside the gene matches. The CDR3 loop spans 15 amino acids. CDR1 is SGHVS and CDR2 is FQNEAQ in the germline V gene. The CDR3 region has the DNA TGTGCCAGCAGACAAATTACAGGGGCTAATGAAAAACTGTTTTTT. Translating gives CASRQITGANEKLFF.

This clone has just one count. The chain recombines TRBV29-1 with TRBJ2-1, with TRBD2 identical over 16 bases. The V gene's germline CDR1 is SQVTM and CDR2 ANQGSEA. This CDR3 is 16 amino acids long. Trimming cost V 6 bases and J 10 bases; bases outside gene matches: 12. The CDR3 spells CSVRGTSGRAVREQFF. The CDR3 DNA reads as TGCAGCGTGCGCGGGACTAGCGGGAGGGCCGTTAGGGAGCAGTTCTTC.

The V call is TRBV9, the J call TRBJ2-5; D possibly corresponds to TRBD2 (5 bases). The assigned J gene may be wrong: the sequence end matches TRBJ2-7 better. Looked up from germline, CDR1 is SGDLS and CDR2 is YYNGEE. This CDR3 has 14 residues. The DNA for the CDR3 is TGTGCCAGCAGCGTGGCTAGCCTTTCCCACGAGCAGTACTTC. Translated, it gives CASSVASLSHEQYF.

V usage is TRBV27 and J usage is TRBJ2-7, with D tentatively TRBD2 (6 bases). The CDR3 is made up of 14 amino acids. V lost 3 bases, J lost 3 bases, and 12 bases lay in between. CDR1 is MNHEY, CDR2 SMNVEV, per germline (reference sequence). In DNA, the CDR3 is TGTGCCAGCAGTTTCACCTCCGGGGGCTACGAGCAGTACTTC. It codes for CASSFTSGGYEQYF.

This clone was detected a few times. The chain carries TRBV9 and TRBJ2-7, with 9 positions matching TRBD2. From germline, CDR1 is SGDLS and CDR2 YYNGEE. The CDR3 contains 17 residues. Unmatched junction bases numbered 13, after V lost 4 bases and J lost 2 bases. CDR3 nucleotides: TGTGCCAGCAGCCCTTCGTATAGCGGGAGAGATACCTACGAGCAGTACTTC. Encoded protein: CASSPSYSGRDTYEQYF.

This clone was observed a single time. V usage is TRBV11-3 and J usage is TRBJ2-1, with TRBD2 identical over 8 bases. Germline loops: CDR1 SGHNT, CDR2 YENEEA. The CDR3 has 15 amino acids. After removal of 0 bases from V and 7 bases from J, the junction contained 5 bases not matched to a gene. The CDR3 bases are TGTGCCAGCAGCTTAGACGGGAGGGGAATGAATGAGCAGTTCTTC. Translated: CASSLDGRGMNEQFF.

This chain links TRBV7-3 with TRBJ2-1; tentative D call: TRBD2 (6 bases). The CDR3 extends over 15 amino acids. V lost 0 bases, J lost 4 bases, and 10 bases lay in between. Germline CDR1 SGHTA, CDR2 FQGTGA. The CDR3 nucleotides read TGTGCCAGCAGCTTAACGGGAGGCGTATACAATGAGCAGTTCTTC. It is translated as CASSLTGGVYNEQFF.

As DNA, the CDR3 is TGTGCCTGGACTGTAGAATTTAATCAGCCCCAGCATTTT. Amino acids: CAWTVEFNQPQHF. The rearrangement joins TRBV30 to TRBJ1-5; the D is unclear. The CDR3 spans 13 residues. Trimming took off 4 bases at V and 4 bases at J, with 11 bases between the two ends. CDR1 and CDR2 (germline): GTSNPN, SVGIG (reference sequence).